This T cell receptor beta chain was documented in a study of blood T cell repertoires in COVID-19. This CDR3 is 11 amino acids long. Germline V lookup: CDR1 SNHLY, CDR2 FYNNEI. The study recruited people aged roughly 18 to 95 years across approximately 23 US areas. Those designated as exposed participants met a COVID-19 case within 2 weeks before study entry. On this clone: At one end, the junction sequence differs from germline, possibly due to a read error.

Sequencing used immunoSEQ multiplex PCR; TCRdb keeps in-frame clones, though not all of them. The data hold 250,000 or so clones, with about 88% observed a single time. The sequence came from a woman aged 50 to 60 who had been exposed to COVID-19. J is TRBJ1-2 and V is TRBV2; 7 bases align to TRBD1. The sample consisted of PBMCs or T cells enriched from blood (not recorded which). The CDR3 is CASSTLRQGPF. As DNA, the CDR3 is TGTGCCAGCAGCACATTGAGACAGGGACCCTTC.